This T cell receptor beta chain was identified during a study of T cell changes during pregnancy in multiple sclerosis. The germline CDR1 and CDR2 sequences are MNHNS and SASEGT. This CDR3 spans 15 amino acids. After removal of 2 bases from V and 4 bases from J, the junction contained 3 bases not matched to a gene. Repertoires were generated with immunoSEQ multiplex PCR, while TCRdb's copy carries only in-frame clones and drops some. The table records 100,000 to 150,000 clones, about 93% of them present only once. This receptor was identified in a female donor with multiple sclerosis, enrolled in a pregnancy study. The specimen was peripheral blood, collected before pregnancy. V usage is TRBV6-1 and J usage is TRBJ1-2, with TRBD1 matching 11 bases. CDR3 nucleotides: TGTGCCAGCAGTGAACCGGGACAGGGGGGCTATGGCTACACCTTC. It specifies CASSEPGQGGYGYTF.